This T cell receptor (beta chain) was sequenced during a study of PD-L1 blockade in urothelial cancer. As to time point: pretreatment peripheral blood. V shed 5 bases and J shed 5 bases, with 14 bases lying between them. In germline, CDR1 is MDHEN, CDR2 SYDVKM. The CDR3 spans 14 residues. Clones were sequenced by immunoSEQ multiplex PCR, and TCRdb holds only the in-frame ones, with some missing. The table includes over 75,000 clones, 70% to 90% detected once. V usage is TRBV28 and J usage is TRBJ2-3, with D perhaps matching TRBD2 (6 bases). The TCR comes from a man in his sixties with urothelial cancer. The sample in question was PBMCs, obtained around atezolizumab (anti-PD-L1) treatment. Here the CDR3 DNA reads TGTGCCAGCAGTATACGACAAGCGGGAGATACGCAGTATTTT. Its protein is CASSIRQAGDTQYF. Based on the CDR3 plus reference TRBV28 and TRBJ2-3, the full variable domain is DVKVTQSSRYLVKRTGEKVFLECVQDMDHENMFWYRQDPGLGLRLIYFSYDVKMKEKGDIPEGYSVSREKKERFSLILESASTNQTSMYLCASSIRQAGDTQYFGPGTRLTVL.